These 12 T cell receptor beta chains share one sample of origin, sequenced in a study of primary melanoma T cells and metastatic recurrence (dated by TCRdb to 2020 to 2022). The library was produced with the immunoSEQ multiplex PCR assay. Entries here come from immuneACCESS through TCRdb and include only in-frame sequences with V and J called. Some clones fail to appear in such tables; in the studies checked, an unresolved V gene covers under half of the shortfall, and the cause of the remainder is unknown. For this sample there are roughly 170 clones; more than 65% appear just once. Less than 11% of the sample goes to the ten largest clones. Sequenced input: melanoma tumor tissue. Receptors originate from a human donor with melanoma.

The chain employs TRBV7-4 and TRBJ2-2; a weak D match, TRBD1 (6 bases). CDR1 SGHVT and CDR2 SQSDAQ come from the germline V gene. The CDR3 sequence is 14 residues long. The V end lost 4 bases, the J end lost 9 bases, and 15 bases lay between the germline ends. The CDR3 region is CASSSPYGDRELFF. CDR3 DNA: TGTGCCAGCAGCTCTCCATACGGGGACAGGGAGCTGTTTTTT.

This clone was recorded once. This chain connects TRBV19 to TRBJ2-2; the match to TRBD1 covers 7 bases. From germline, CDR1 is LNHDA and CDR2 SQIVND (reference sequence). After removal of 4 bases from V and 4 bases from J, the junction contained 9 bases not matched to a gene. This CDR3 region has 16 residues. CDR3 nucleotides: TGTGCCAGTAGTAGGATGGGACAGCTAAGCACCGGGGAGCTGTTTTTT. It encodes CASSRMGQLSTGELFF.

As concerns this clone: The junction does not match germline at one end; this may be a read error. V and J are TRBV5-1 and TRBJ2-3; TRBD2 is a possible D gene (5 bases). The CDR3 is made up of 14 amino acids. Germline lookup yields CDR1 SGHRS and CDR2 YFSETQ. CDR3 DNA: TGCGCCAGCAGCAGAGAAAGACACGGGGATATGCAGTATTTT. It translates to CASSRERHGDMQYF.

This clone has just one count. The chain couples TRBV28 to TRBJ1-1; D not resolved. This CDR3 has 13 residues. The germline V gene encodes CDR1 MDHEN and CDR2 SYDVKM. Trimming removed 5 bases from V and 4 bases from J, with 11 bases in between. This CDR3 is CASSPIQITEAFF. In DNA form, the CDR3 reads TGTGCCAGCAGTCCGATTCAAATCACTGAAGCTTTCTTT.

The CDR3 nucleotides read TGCGCCAGCAGCTTAGCCTTAGCGGGGTCGGCCACGAATGAGCAGTTCTTC. Protein: CASSLALAGSATNEQFF. The chain joins TRBV23-1 to TRBJ2-1; 8 bases are shared with TRBD2. TRBV23-1 qualifies as an ORF whose function is uncertain. This CDR3 has 17 residues. V trimming: 6 bases; J trimming: 7 bases; junction bases outside the gene matches: 17.

In regard to this clone: Compared with germline, one end of the junction differs, possibly owing to a read error. Since one of the bases is ambiguous or unread, X appears in place of its residue. V usage is TRBV25-1 and J usage is TRBJ1-2; weak D call: TRBD1 (5 bases). The CDR3 extends over 12 amino acids. Germline V gene data show CDR1 as MGHDK and CDR2 as SYGVNS. DNA for the CDR3: TGTGCCAGCAGTTGGGGGTACTATRGCTACACCTTC. It encodes CASSWGYYXYTF.

This clone was observed a few times. The chain recombines TRBV11-3 with TRBJ2-7; D might be TRBD1 (6 bases). V was cut by 5 bases and J by 2 bases, with 16 bases left in between. CDR3 length: 15 residues. Germline CDR1 and CDR2: SGHNT and YENEEA. CDR3 coding DNA: TGTGCCAGCAGCCAAAACCACAGGGACCCCTACGAGCAGTACTTC. This sequence encodes CASSQNHRDPYEQYF.

This clone has only one observation. This chain joins TRBV19 and TRBJ1-1; tentatively, D is TRBD1 (6 bases). The CDR3 extends over 16 amino acids. Germline values: CDR1 LNHDA, CDR2 SQIVND (reference sequence). V gave up 5 bases and J gave up 6 bases, with 22 bases separating them. The CDR3 is CASSRAVRGLVAEAFF. CDR3 nucleotide sequence: TGTGCCAGTAGTCGCGCGGTCAGGGGCCTGGTCGCTGAAGCTTTCTTT.

In its sample, this clone was seen a few times. The rearrangement uses TRBV28 and TRBJ2-3; no clear D gene. Germline V CDR1 and CDR2: MDHEN, SYDVKM. The CDR3 extends over 16 amino acids. The V end lost 1 base, the J end lost 1 base, and 12 bases lay between the germline ends. CDR3 bases: TGTGCCAGCAGTTTATTTATGGAAAGGGGCACAGATACGCAGTATTTT. It translates to CASSLFMERGTDTQYF.

The table lists this clone with a few counts. The V call is TRBV18, the J call TRBJ2-2; D possibly corresponds to TRBD1 (5 bases). The CDR3 is made up of 13 amino acids. The V gene's germline CDR1 is KGHSH and CDR2 LQKENI. Trimming cost V 2 bases and J 6 bases, with 7 bases left between them. In nucleotides, the CDR3 is TGTGCCAGCTCACCAAGCAGGGCCGGGGAGCTGTTTTTT. Residues: CASSPSRAGELFF.

V and J are TRBV11-1 and TRBJ2-3; D is unresolved. CDR1 and CDR2 from the germline V gene are SGHAT and FQDESV (reference sequence). The V gene lost 5 bases and the J gene lost 0 bases, with 9 bases spanning the gap. CDR3 length equals 14 residues. The CDR3 loop reads CASSEVQSTDTQYF. CDR3 sequence (DNA): TGTGCCAGCAGCGAGGTACAGAGCACAGATACGCAGTATTTT. Drawing the rest from reference TRBV11-1 and TRBJ2-3, the complete variable domain is EAEVAQSPRYKITEKSQAVAFWCDPISGHATLYWYRQILGQGPELLVQFQDESVVDDSQLPKDRFSAERLKGVDSTLKIQPAELGDSAMYLCASSEVQSTDTQYFGPGTRLTVL.

CDR3 region: CASSYTGVADGYTF. The CDR3 nucleotides read TGTGCCAGCAGCTATACAGGGGTAGCGGATGGCTACACCTTC. J is TRBJ1-2 and V is TRBV11-3; the match to TRBD1 covers 7 bases. This CDR3 is 14 amino acids long. Germline CDR1 SGHNT, CDR2 YENEEA. The ends lost 4 bases at V and 6 bases at J; junction bases unmatched: 8.